Presented here are 24 T cell receptor beta chains from one specimen sequenced in a study of CD8 T cells in Susac syndrome. With random hexamers, 0.5 to 1 ug RNA was reverse transcribed. Each CDR3 protein gets one entry after TCRdb re-called the immunoSEQ multiplex PCR reads with MiXCR. The sample contains over 200,000 distinct CDR3 sequences, roughly 94% of which appear only once. Sequencing was done on a sample of CD4+ T cells from PBMCs. The receptors originated from a human donor with multiple sclerosis.

V and J are TRBV10-2 and TRBJ2-2, with D hard to call. V shed 2 bases and J shed 2 bases, with 18 bases lying between them. The CDR3 is made up of 18 amino acids. CDR1 is WSHSY, CDR2 SAAADI, per germline. The chain's CDR3 is CASSEIDVMGFNTGELFF. CDR3 nucleotides: TGCGCCAGCAGTGAGATTGACGTCATGGGGTTCAACACCGGGGAGCTGTTTTTT.

This clonotype came up a few times. CDR3 region: CAWTKLADTQYF. Here the CDR3 DNA reads TGTGCCTGGACAAAACTAGCAGATACGCAGTATTTT. The chain has TRBV30 and TRBJ2-3, with a weak D call TRBD2 (5 bases). Germline V gene sequence: CDR1 GTSNPN, CDR2 SVGIG (reference sequence). This CDR3 has 12 amino acids. Trimming left V 4 bases short and J 4 bases short, with 9 bases between.

The chain employs TRBV9 and TRBJ2-1; 9 bases are a match to TRBD2. The CDR3 is 15 amino acids. Germline CDR1 is SGDLS and CDR2 is YYNGEE. J gave up 7 bases and V 4 bases, and 9 bases lay outside the gene matches. The CDR3, as DNA: TGTGCCAGCAGCCCACGACTAGCGGAGCCTAATGAGCAGTTCTTC. Its translation is CASSPRLAEPNEQFF. The full variable domain, in which reference TRBV9 and TRBJ2-1 provide the parts outside the CDR3, is DSGVTQTPKHLITATGQRVTLRCSPRSGDLSVYWYQQSLDQGLQFLIQYYNGEERAKGNILERFSAQQFPDLHSELNLSSLELGDSALYFCASSPRLAEPNEQFFGPGTRLTVL.

The rearrangement uses TRBV12-3 or TRBV12-4 and TRBJ2-1; TRBD2 aligns across 7 bases. After removal of 7 bases from V and 4 bases from J, the junction contained 7 bases not matched to a gene. The CDR3 length is 14 residues. The CDR3 DNA is TGTGCCAGCATCGCTAGCGGAAATTACAATGAGCAGTTCTTC. Translation: CASIASGNYNEQFF.

The rearrangement links TRBV12-3 or TRBV12-4 to TRBJ2-7; perhaps TRBD2 as D (5 bases). With 1 base removed from V and 1 base from J, the gap between germline ends came to 14 bases. The length of the CDR3 is 16 residues. CDR3 region: CASSLGTFAKSYEQYF. The CDR3 coding sequence is TGTGCCAGCAGTTTAGGGACTTTTGCTAAGTCCTACGAGCAGTACTTC.

The chain uses TRBV5-6 and TRBJ2-5, with D perhaps being TRBD1 or TRBD2 (5 bases each). V dropped 2 bases and J dropped 3 bases, with 14 bases sitting between them. This CDR3 comprises 15 residues. Germline values: CDR1 SGHDT, CDR2 YYEEEE. The CDR3 nucleotides read TGTGCCAGCAGCTTAATGGGTATGGGGGAAGAGACCCAGTACTTC. This gives the protein CASSLMGMGEETQYF.

The chain recombines TRBV3-1 with TRBJ2-7, with unresolved D. Per germline, CDR1 LGHDT and CDR2 YNNKEL (reference sequence). The germline V and J ends were trimmed by 2 bases and 4 bases, with 6 bases remaining between them. The CDR3 spans 12 residues. CDR3 nucleotide sequence: TGTGCCAGCAGCCAATCTGTTTACGAGCAGTACTTC. Its translation is CASSQSVYEQYF.

The chain is built from TRBV30 and TRBJ1-3; D is perhaps TRBD1 (6 bases). V was clipped by 4 bases and J by 3 bases, with 13 bases between them. This CDR3 is 14 amino acids long. Germline CDR1 reads GTSNPN; CDR2 reads SVGIG (reference sequence). The CDR3 reads CAWTLNRVGNTIYF. The CDR3 DNA is TGTGCCTGGACCTTAAACAGGGTTGGAAACACCATATATTTT.

The chain combines TRBV29-1 with TRBJ1-1; TRBD1 might be the D (6 bases). The CDR3 loop spans 11 amino acids. The V gene's germline CDR1 is SQVTM and CDR2 ANQGSEA. The chain's CDR3 is CGGSLNTEAFF. CDR3 nucleotide sequence: TGCGGGGGCAGTCTGAACACTGAAGCTTTCTTT.

This clonotype appeared a single time. The chain couples TRBV24-1 to TRBJ1-5; TRBD1 agrees at 7 bases. CDR1 and CDR2 (germline): KGHDR, SFDVKD. There are 16 residues in the CDR3. J lost 3 bases, V lost 4 bases, and 8 bases had no gene match. The CDR3 DNA reads TGTGCCACCAGTGACGCTAAGGGGGCCGCCAATCAGCCCCAGCATTTT. It encodes CATSDAKGAANQPQHF.

The gene calls are TRBV3-1 and TRBJ1-1; D gene unclear. The CDR3 length is 13 residues. Germline CDR1 is LGHDT and CDR2 is YNNKEL (reference sequence). The germline V and J ends were trimmed by 3 bases and 10 bases, with 15 bases remaining between them. CDR3 in amino acids: CASSHSGMKVAFF. The CDR3 DNA reads as TGTGCCAGCAGCCATTCCGGGATGAAGGTAGCTTTCTTT.

V is TRBV12-3 or TRBV12-4 and J is TRBJ2-2; D not certain. CDR3 length: 16 residues. V was clipped by 2 bases and J by 2 bases, with 12 bases between them. The CDR3 here is CASSLHPGSNTGELFF. CDR3 sequence (DNA): TGTGCCAGCAGTTTACACCCGGGCTCTAACACCGGGGAGCTGTTTTTT.

The gene calls are TRBV29-1 and TRBJ2-3, with a weak D call TRBD1 (8 bases). CDR3 size: 15 residues. Germline V lookup: CDR1 SQVTM, CDR2 ANQGSEA. DNA of the CDR3: TGCGCCGAACAGGGGGGGCCTAGAAGCACAGATACGCAGTATTTT. Translation: CAEQGGPRSTDTQYF.

The V gene is TRBV20-1, the J gene TRBJ1-2; D possibly corresponds to TRBD1 (6 bases). Germline lookup yields CDR1 DFQATT and CDR2 SNEGSKA (reference sequence). V shed 4 bases and J shed 0 bases, with 18 bases lying between them. The CDR3 runs to 16 residues. CDR3 residues: CSATQSGGPANYGYTF. The CDR3 region has the DNA TGCAGTGCTACTCAATCGGGGGGCCCAGCTAACTATGGCTACACCTTC.

The chain carries TRBV7-8 and TRBJ2-5, with 7 bases fitting TRBD1. Germline CDR1 SGHVS, CDR2 FQNEAQ. J lost 5 bases, V lost 4 bases, and 4 bases had no gene match. CDR3 length: 13 residues. In DNA form, the CDR3 reads TGTGCCAGCAGCTCCGGGACAGTGGAGACCCAGTACTTC. Protein: CASSSGTVETQYF. Together with reference TRBV7-8 and TRBJ2-5, the CDR3 gives the full variable domain: GAGVSQSPRYKVAKRGQDVALRCDPISGHVSLFWYQQALGQGPEFLTYFQNEAQLDKSGLPSDRFFAERPEGSVSTLKIQRTQQEDSAVYLCASSSGTVETQYFGPGTRLLVL.

The chain uses TRBV7-8 and TRBJ1-1, with a weak D call TRBD1 (5 bases). Trimming removed 3 bases from V and 7 bases from J, with 12 bases in between. The CDR3 sequence is 13 residues long. Germline assignment: CDR1 SGHVS and CDR2 FQNEAQ. CDR3 loop: CASSLWLGLEAFF. DNA of the CDR3: TGTGCCAGCAGCTTGTGGTTGGGGCTTGAAGCTTTCTTT.

A few counts support this clonotype. The V and J genes are TRBV24-1 and TRBJ2-1, with TRBD2 as a possible D gene (5 bases). The germline CDR1 and CDR2 sequences are KGHDR and SFDVKD. The V and J ends lost 4 bases and 10 bases respectively, with 10 bases between them. The CDR3 loop spans 12 amino acids. The CDR3 is CATSDRGPEQFF. For the CDR3, the DNA is TGTGCCACCAGTGACCGCGGGCCAGAGCAGTTCTTC.

This chain links TRBV3-1 with TRBJ2-5; TRBD1 or TRBD2 may be the D gene (6 bases each). V was trimmed by 1 base and J by 7 bases, leaving 13 bases between them. This CDR3 region has 14 residues. Germline lookup yields CDR1 LGHDT and CDR2 YNNKEL (reference sequence). The CDR3 sequence: CASSQGRGGWTQYF. The CDR3 DNA is TGTGCCAGCAGCCAAGGCAGGGGAGGTTGGACCCAGTACTTC.

This chain links TRBV7-3 with TRBJ2-1; 9 bases align to TRBD1. J was trimmed by 5 bases and V by 5 bases; bases with no gene match: 7. Germline V gene sequence: CDR1 SGHTA, CDR2 FQGTGA. The CDR3 length is 15 residues. Here the CDR3 reads CASSPGQGFNNEQFF. In DNA, the CDR3 is TGTGCCAGCAGCCCTGGACAGGGGTTTAACAATGAGCAGTTCTTC. The full variable domain, its missing parts supplied by reference TRBV7-3 and TRBJ2-1, is GAGVSQTPSNKVTEKGKYVELRCDPISGHTALYWYRQSLGQGPEFLIYFQGTGAADDSGLPNDRFFAVRPEGSVSTLKIQRTERGDSAVYLCASSPGQGFNNEQFFGPGTRLTVL.

The V call is TRBV20-1, the J call TRBJ1-2; D not resolved. Trimming took 5 bases from V and 4 from J, leaving 23 bases between them. The CDR3 runs to 16 residues. CDR1 DFQATT and CDR2 SNEGSKA come from the germline V gene (reference sequence). The CDR3 sequence: CSAHAQKGRPPYGYTF. The CDR3 DNA sequence: TGCAGTGCTCATGCACAGAAAGGAAGACCGCCCTATGGCTACACCTTC.

The rearrangement uses TRBV5-1 and TRBJ2-1; possibly TRBD2 for D (5 bases). From germline, CDR1 is SGHRS and CDR2 YFSETQ. The ends were cut back, 0 bases at V and 2 bases at J, with 9 bases in the middle. The CDR3 covers 15 residues. DNA for the CDR3: TGCGCCAGCAGCTTGGTATTGGGAGCCTACAATGAGCAGTTCTTC. Amino acids: CASSLVLGAYNEQFF.

This clonotype was seen only once. The genes are TRBV5-1 and TRBJ1-1; a weak D match, TRBD1 (6 bases). The CDR3 runs to 14 residues. The V gene's germline CDR1 is SGHRS and CDR2 YFSETQ. V was pared by 2 bases and J by 1 base, with 9 bases between. The CDR3 region has the DNA TGCGCCAGCAGCTTACAGGGACGGAACACTGAAGCTTTCTTT. Protein sequence: CASSLQGRNTEAFF.

The sample holds one count of this clonotype. The J gene is TRBJ1-2, the V gene TRBV12-3 or TRBV12-4; D not resolved. The CDR3 totals 13 residues. V lost 5 bases to trimming and J lost 2 bases, with 9 bases between them. The DNA for the CDR3 is TGTGCCAGCAGTCCCGATGTGAACTATGGCTACACCTTC. Translating it yields CASSPDVNYGYTF.

The rearrangement uses TRBV3-1 and TRBJ2-1; possibly TRBD2 for D (5 bases). Germline assignment: CDR1 LGHDT and CDR2 YNNKEL (reference sequence). There are 14 residues in the CDR3. V was trimmed by 1 base and J by 8 bases, leaving 12 bases between them. Here the CDR3 DNA reads TGTGCCAGCAGCCAAGGTCTAGCAGAGGATGAGCAGTTCTTC. Residues: CASSQGLAEDEQFF.